This entry lists 19 T cell receptor beta chains sequenced from one sample in a study of T cells expressing NK-cell markers (dated by TCRdb to 2018 to 2020). The protocol used for the library was 5' RACE. Instrument on record: Illumina HiSeq 2000. After the reads were reprocessed by TCRdb, one entry was made per CDR3 protein sequence, with no DNA. Per the sample table, the count is about 120,000 distinct CDR3 sequences. The ten largest make up around 18% of the sample. The material sequenced was blood T cells: a sorted CD56 or NKG2C T cell subset, CD4+ or CD8+ T cells, or bulk PBMC T cells (not recorded which). All receptors come from a woman between 18 and 69 years old in good health.

CDR3 sequence reads: CASSLSGTSGNNEQFF. The rearrangement joins TRBV4-1 to TRBJ2-1; with no DNA, the TCRdb D assignment of TRBD2 cannot be verified. The CDR3 contains 16 residues. Germline-derived CDR1 and CDR2 are MGHRA and YSYEKL.

The J gene is TRBJ2-5, the V gene TRBV27; the TCRdb call, TRBD1, lacks DNA for checking. This CDR3 spans 14 amino acids. Germline values: CDR1 MNHEY, CDR2 SMNVEV (reference sequence). CDR3 in amino acids: CASSRSPAPGTQYF.

V and J are TRBV13 and TRBJ2-7; the D call from TCRdb, TRBD1, cannot be confirmed without DNA. This CDR3 is 16 amino acids long. Germline V CDR1 and CDR2: PRHDT, FYEKMQ (reference sequence). The CDR3 spells CASSSSRGPSSYEQYF.

The chain links TRBV9 to TRBJ2-7; as DNA is missing, the TRBD1 call by TCRdb cannot be tested. CDR1 and CDR2 (germline): SGDLS, YYNGEE. The CDR3 extends over 14 amino acids. CDR3 sequence: CASSTGQGSNEQYF.

This sequence joins TRBV27 and TRBJ2-7; with no DNA, the TCRdb D assignment of TRBD1 cannot be verified. The V gene's germline CDR1 is MNHEY and CDR2 SMNVEV (reference sequence). The CDR3 consists of 13 residues. The CDR3: CASRAPPSYEQYF.

V usage is TRBV20-1 and J usage is TRBJ2-5; TCRdb reports TRBD2, a call that lacks DNA to check it against. Germline V gene sequence: CDR1 DFQATT, CDR2 SNEGSKA (reference sequence). This CDR3 is 15 amino acids long. CDR3 residues: CSARDGSSGRETQYF.

This chain connects TRBV4-3 to TRBJ2-7; lacking DNA, the TRBD2 call made by TCRdb goes unchecked. Germline CDR1 is LGHNA and CDR2 is YSLEER. This CDR3 spans 15 amino acids. The CDR3 loop is CASSQGLAVSYEQYF.

The V and J genes are TRBV12-3 or TRBV12-4 and TRBJ2-5. The CDR3 totals 12 residues. The CDR3 here is CASSSVGETQYF.

The V call is TRBV20-1, the J call TRBJ2-1. CDR1 is DFQATT and CDR2 is SNEGSKA in the germline V gene (reference sequence). CDR3 length equals 14 residues. The CDR3 sequence: CSARGSLADNEQFF.

This chain joins TRBV4-3 and TRBJ2-7; without DNA, the TCRdb call of TRBD2 cannot be checked. Germline values: CDR1 LGHNA, CDR2 YSLEER. This CDR3 comprises 15 residues. CDR3 loop: CASSQDRSGLYEQYF.

This sequence joins TRBV11-2 and TRBJ2-1; the TRBD2 assignment by TCRdb is unverifiable without DNA. CDR3 length: 16 amino acids. Germline V gene lookup returns CDR1 SGHAT and CDR2 FQNNGV. CDR3: CASSLASGTSYNEQFF.

The V gene is TRBV19, the J gene TRBJ2-1; TCRdb returns TRBD2, unconfirmable since there is no DNA. There are 12 residues in the CDR3. The germline gives CDR1 LNHDA, CDR2 SQIVND (reference sequence). Here the CDR3 reads CASTSDAYEQFF.

The V gene is TRBV5-5, the J gene TRBJ2-7; the TRBD1 assignment by TCRdb is unverifiable without DNA. Germline V gives CDR1 SGHKS, CDR2 YYEKEE (reference sequence). CDR3 length equals 14 residues. The CDR3 reads CASSLVGGDYEQYF.

This chain connects TRBV7-9 to TRBJ2-4; the D call from TCRdb, TRBD1, cannot be confirmed without DNA. This CDR3 is 16 amino acids long. CDR1 and CDR2 from the germline V gene are SEHNR and FQNEAQ (reference sequence). CDR3 sequence reads: CASSPGTILAKNIQYF.

This sequence joins TRBV7-2 and TRBJ2-1; as DNA is missing, the TRBD2 call by TCRdb cannot be tested. The CDR3 has 12 amino acids. Germline CDR1 reads SGHTA; CDR2 reads FQGNSA. CDR3: CASRLVGDEQFF.

This chain connects TRBV4-3 to TRBJ1-4; TCRdb indicates TRBD1, and absent DNA this call remains unverified. Germline lookup yields CDR1 LGHNA and CDR2 YSLEER. The CDR3 has 15 residues. CDR3: CASSGRRQENEKLFF.

The chain recombines TRBV20-1 with TRBJ1-1. This CDR3 region has 13 residues. Germline lookup yields CDR1 DFQATT and CDR2 SNEGSKA (reference sequence). CDR3 residues: CSARDGLNTEAFF.

The chain combines TRBV29-1 with TRBJ2-7; TCRdb lists TRBD1, though no DNA is available to test this call. Germline CDR1 is SQVTM and CDR2 is ANQGSEA. CDR3 size: 12 residues. CDR3 region: CSGLGNHYEQYF.

The chain's CDR3 is CASGPVTEAFF. The chain combines TRBV12-3 or TRBV12-4 with TRBJ1-1; as DNA is missing, the TRBD1 call by TCRdb cannot be tested. This CDR3 is built from 11 residues.